Shown below are 23 T cell receptor beta chains from a single sample sequenced in a study of blood T cells in healthy people across ages. It was with a sample-barcoded 5' primer and a J-beta primer mix that a second PCR of roughly 7 to 12 cycles was run. TCRdb fed the 5' RACE reads into MiXCR, producing one record per CDR3 protein. This repertoire shows over 600,000 distinct CDR3 sequences, about 61% found once; its top ten account for roughly 25%. The sequencing sample was made of blood. The source is a man aged 35 to 55 in good health.

The chain couples TRBV24-1 to TRBJ2-3; 8 bases match TRBD1. CDR1 KGHDR and CDR2 SFDVKD come from the germline V gene. The J segment lost 4 bases and the V segment lost 4 bases, leaving 6 bases of the junction unmatched. The CDR3 has 15 residues. The CDR3 DNA reads as TGTGCCACCAGTGAATTAACAGGGGGAGCAGATACGCAGTATTTT. It translates to CATSELTGGADTQYF.

The CDR3 is CASSLGAEETQYF. The CDR3 DNA follows: TGTGCCAGCAGCTTGGGTGCGGAAGAGACCCAGTACTTC. The V gene is TRBV5-4, the J gene TRBJ2-5; D is unresolved. V was clipped by 0 bases and J by 3 bases, with 6 bases between them. Germline-derived CDR1 and CDR2 are SGHNT and YYREEE (reference sequence). The CDR3 totals 13 residues.

This clonotype was seen just once. The V gene is TRBV6-2 or TRBV6-3, the J gene TRBJ1-1, with 9 bases identical to TRBD1. The CDR3 is made up of 18 amino acids. Germline CDR1 MNHEY, CDR2 SVGEGT. Unmatched junction bases numbered 16, after V lost 3 bases and J lost 5 bases. CDR3 residues: CASSYIPPGADRGTEAFF. CDR3 DNA: TGTGCCAGCAGTTATATCCCACCGGGAGCGGACAGGGGAACTGAAGCTTTCTTT.

The CDR3 DNA reads TGCAGTGCCCCGACCCGGGACTACCCTACCTACGAGCAGTACTTC. This codes for CSAPTRDYPTYEQYF. J is TRBJ2-4 and V is TRBV20-1, with 7 positions matching TRBD2. The tail of the sequence fits TRBJ2-7 better, so the J call may be wrong. Germline-derived CDR1 and CDR2 are DFQATT and SNEGSKA (reference sequence). The CDR3 is 15 residues long.

This chain uses TRBV6-2 or TRBV6-3 with TRBJ2-5, with D possibly being TRBD1 (6 bases). The end of the DNA fits TRBJ2-7 better, so the J call may be wrong. This CDR3 comprises 15 residues. In germline, CDR1 is MNHEY, CDR2 SVGEGT. CDR3 sequence (DNA): TGTGCCAGCAGTTACTCGGCAGGGGCGTCTTTCGAGCAGTACTTC. Translating gives CASSYSAGASFEQYF.

This chain uses TRBV28 with TRBJ2-7; the match to TRBD1 covers 10 bases. Per germline, CDR1 MDHEN and CDR2 SYDVKM. The CDR3 is 16 residues long. V dropped 6 bases and J dropped 0; count of bases not matched to a gene: 8. CDR3 region: CASSLEWTGGSYEQYF. DNA of the CDR3: TGTGCCAGCAGCCTTGAGTGGACAGGGGGCTCCTACGAGCAGTACTTC. Full variable domain (outside the CDR3, taken from reference TRBV28 and TRBJ2-7): DVKVTQSSRYLVKRTGEKVFLECVQDMDHENMFWYRQDPGLGLRLIYFSYDVKMKEKGDIPEGYSVSREKKERFSLILESASTNQTSMYLCASSLEWTGGSYEQYFGPGTRLTVT.

The chain joins TRBV20-1 to TRBJ2-3; 9 nucleotides match TRBD2. Germline CDR1 and CDR2: DFQATT and SNEGSKA (reference sequence). There are 16 residues in the CDR3. V lost 0 bases, J lost 5 bases, and 9 bases stayed unmatched. DNA of the CDR3: TGCAGTGCTAGAGATCCAGAGCGGGAGGTTGGAGATACGCAGTATTTT. Its protein is CSARDPEREVGDTQYF.

Only a few counts were recorded for this clonotype. The chain carries TRBV20-1 and TRBJ2-7; a weak D match, TRBD2 (6 bases). The CDR3 runs 13 residues. V was cut by 6 bases and J by 3 bases, with 15 bases left in between. In germline, CDR1 is DFQATT, CDR2 SNEGSKA (reference sequence). CDR3 bases: TGCAGTGCCAGACGGGCGGGAAACTACGAGCAGTACTTC. Amino acid sequence: CSARRAGNYEQYF.

The rearrangement joins TRBV11-3 to TRBJ2-1, with 8 bases identical to TRBD2. The V segment lost 4 bases and the J segment 7 bases; nucleotides outside the gene matches: 9. The CDR3 has 15 amino acids. From germline, CDR1 is SGHNT and CDR2 YENEEA. The CDR3 region has the DNA TGTGCCAGCAGCTCCCGCGGTAGCGGGATTAATGAGCAGTTCTTC. It encodes CASSSRGSGINEQFF.

This chain connects TRBV11-2 to TRBJ2-3; 9 bases match TRBD2. Germline CDR1 SGHAT, CDR2 FQNNGV. The CDR3 is 18 residues long. Unmatched junction bases numbered 14, after V lost 4 bases and J lost 3 bases. The CDR3 DNA sequence: TGTGCCAGCAGCTCCATTTACGGGTCTAGCGGGGCTACAGATACGCAGTATTTT. This codes for CASSSIYGSSGATDTQYF.

Of note for this clonotype: An end of the junction does not agree with germline; a read error may underlie this. V usage is TRBV20-1 and J usage is TRBJ2-7; 7 bases match TRBD1. This CDR3 has 13 residues. Germline CDR1 DFQATT, CDR2 SNEGSKA (reference sequence). The CDR3, as DNA: TGCGGTGCTCCCCAAGGTTCAGGGGGCGAGCAGTACTTC. Encoded protein: CGAPQGSGGEQYF.

The gene calls are TRBV29-1 and TRBJ2-3; D gene uncertain. The CDR3 totals 13 residues. Trimming stripped 2 bases from V and 6 bases from J, with 12 bases between. CDR1 is SQVTM, CDR2 ANQGSEA, per germline. CDR3: CSVERAEADTQYF. The CDR3 DNA follows: TGCAGCGTTGAAAGGGCAGAGGCCGATACGCAGTATTTT.

The rearrangement joins TRBV5-1 to TRBJ2-5; D might be TRBD1 or TRBD2, each matching 5 bases. V gave up 4 bases and J gave up 0 bases, with 10 bases separating them. In germline, CDR1 is SGHRS, CDR2 YFSETQ. The CDR3 consists of 14 residues. CDR3 nucleotides: TGCGCCAGCAGCGAGGGGACGGACCAAGAGACCCAGTACTTC. This encodes CASSEGTDQETQYF.

Regarding this clonotype: The junction differs from germline at one of its ends, possibly a read error. The V gene is TRBV6-2 or TRBV6-3, the J gene TRBJ2-7; D gene unclear. The CDR3 has 13 residues. Germline V lookup: CDR1 MNHEY, CDR2 SVGEGT. The CDR3 DNA reads as TGTGCCAGCGGAATAGGTCGCGCCTACGTGCAGTACTTC. Its protein product is CASGIGRAYVQYF.

This clonotype was picked up one time. This rearrangement joins TRBV10-2 to TRBJ2-4; D is perhaps TRBD1 (6 bases). The J call may be incorrect, as the DNA end agrees better with TRBJ2-7. This CDR3 comprises 12 residues. CDR1 WSHSY and CDR2 SAAADI come from the germline V gene. CDR3 loop: CASSETGSEQYF. In nucleotides, the CDR3 is TGCGCCAGCAGTGAAACAGGGTCCGAGCAGTACTTC.

This clonotype appeared a single time. This chain's CDR3 is CASSPLGGVGADTQYF. The CDR3, as DNA: TGCGCCAGCAGCCCCCTCGGGGGAGTTGGGGCAGATACGCAGTATTTT. This chain connects TRBV5-1 to TRBJ2-3, with D possibly being TRBD2 (6 bases). The V end was cut by 4 bases, the J end by 4 bases, with 19 bases between. The V gene's germline CDR1 is SGHRS and CDR2 YFSETQ. The length of the CDR3 is 16 residues.

The chain links TRBV28 to TRBJ1-1; 8 nucleotides align to TRBD1. The germline CDR1 and CDR2 sequences are MDHEN and SYDVKM. Germline trimming cut 10 bases from V and 8 bases from J; bases unmatched to any gene: 18. The CDR3 sequence is 15 residues long. As DNA, the CDR3 is TGTGCCATACGCACTACCCAAGGACAGGGCGGGGAAGCTTTCTTT. Translation: CAIRTTQGQGGEAFF.

The chain employs TRBV4-3 and TRBJ1-4; D gene uncertain. The ends were cut back, 0 bases at V and 8 bases at J, with 16 bases in the middle. In germline, CDR1 is LGHNA, CDR2 YSLEER. The CDR3 consists of 16 residues. The CDR3 DNA reads as TGCGCCAGCAGCCAAGATACGGGCTATGGTACGGAAAAACTGTTTTTT. This gives the protein CASSQDTGYGTEKLFF.

This chain connects TRBV7-2 to TRBJ2-3; D remains unclear. Trimming left V 1 base short and J 6 bases short, with 17 bases between. Germline V gene lookup returns CDR1 SGHTA and CDR2 FQGNSA. The CDR3 contains 16 residues. The chain's CDR3 is CASSLGLVGVWDTQYF. In nucleotides, the CDR3 is TGTGCCAGCAGCTTAGGGCTAGTAGGCGTTTGGGATACGCAGTATTTT.

This clonotype has only a few counts. The V gene is TRBV7-9, the J gene TRBJ2-5; 8 bases fit TRBD1. Germline CDR1 is SEHNR and CDR2 is FQNEAQ (reference sequence). J gave up 2 bases and V 5 bases, and 10 bases lay outside the gene matches. The CDR3 totals 16 residues. The CDR3 bases are TGTGCCAGCAGCCTCAAGGACAGGGAACGTCAAGAGACCCAGTACTTC. Translated, it gives CASSLKDRERQETQYF. Supplemented by reference TRBV7-9 and TRBJ2-5, the full variable domain reads DTGVSQNPRHKITKRGQNVTFRCDPISEHNRLYWYRQTLGQGPEFLTYFQNEAQLEKSRLLSDRFSAERPKGSFSTLEIQRTEQGDSAMYLCASSLKDRERQETQYFGPGTRLLVL.

This chain joins TRBV20-1 and TRBJ1-1, with unresolved D. The V gene's germline CDR1 is DFQATT and CDR2 SNEGSKA (reference sequence). The germline V and J ends were trimmed by 0 bases and 4 bases, with 15 bases remaining between them. This CDR3 has 15 amino acids. CDR3 sequence (DNA): TGCAGTGCTAGAGACCCCCTTAATAGGCGCACTGAAGCTTTCTTT. Translation: CSARDPLNRRTEAFF.

The chain employs TRBV7-3 and TRBJ2-1; D possibly corresponds to TRBD1 (6 bases). Germline V lookup: CDR1 SGHTA, CDR2 FQGTGA. The CDR3 consists of 15 residues. Trimming took off 5 bases at V and 4 bases at J, with 15 bases between the two ends. CDR3 coding DNA: TGTGCCAGCAGCCGAGCCTGGGGGCGGTACAATGAGCAGTTCTTC. Translating gives CASSRAWGRYNEQFF.

This clonotype was seen more than once but under ten times. This chain uses TRBV5-1 with TRBJ2-6; a weak D match, TRBD2 (5 bases). The CDR3 totals 16 residues. Germline CDR1 is SGHRS and CDR2 is YFSETQ. The V end lost 8 bases, the J end lost 0 bases, and 15 bases lay between the germline ends. CDR3 DNA: TGCGCCAGTCATCTCGACGGGAACTCTGGGGCCAACGTCCTGACTTTC. This translates into CASHLDGNSGANVLTF.